This T cell receptor (beta chain) originates from a study of molecular identifiers for immune sequencing clone quantification. Study context: Across replicate runs, RNA obtained from around 20,000 or 100,000 naive CD8 cells was divided into five, with four undergoing sequencing. Study-wide points: Over 98% of effector molecules, yet under 1% of naive-cell molecules, were held by clones above 20 RNA copies. Sizes of clones that are highly expanded could be underestimated (if identical TCR molecules share a barcode).

This CDR3 spans 19 amino acids. Germline CDR1 and CDR2: SGDLS and YYNGEE. Trimming took 4 bases from V and 1 from J; bases not matched to a gene: 13. Many counts were recorded for this clonotype. Its target is not known. Both previously described methods and listed TCR primers were employed to make bulk TCR libraries. TCRdb fed the PCR reads into MiXCR, producing one record per CDR3 protein. The sample lists around 100,000 distinct CDR3 sequences, about 35% occurring once. V is TRBV9 and J is TRBJ2-6, with 8 nucleotides matching TRBD1. The source is a human donor in good health. Some libraries in this study had Jurkat cell RNA spiked in. Input material: naive CD8+ T cells from blood, with Jurkat cell RNA spiked in. Sample subset: FACS-sorted CD8+CD4-CCR7+CD45RA+ naive T cells. The DNA of the CDR3 is TGTGCCAGCAGCCCTAGGACAGGGATCGGTCAGTCTGGGGCCAACGTCCTGACTTTC. This codes for CASSPRTGIGQSGANVLTF. Filled out from reference TRBV9 and TRBJ2-6, the complete variable domain reads DSGVTQTPKHLITATGQRVTLRCSPRSGDLSVYWYQQSLDQGLQFLIQYYNGEERAKGNILERFSAQQFPDLHSELNLSSLELGDSALYFCASSPRTGIGQSGANVLTFGAGSRLTVL.